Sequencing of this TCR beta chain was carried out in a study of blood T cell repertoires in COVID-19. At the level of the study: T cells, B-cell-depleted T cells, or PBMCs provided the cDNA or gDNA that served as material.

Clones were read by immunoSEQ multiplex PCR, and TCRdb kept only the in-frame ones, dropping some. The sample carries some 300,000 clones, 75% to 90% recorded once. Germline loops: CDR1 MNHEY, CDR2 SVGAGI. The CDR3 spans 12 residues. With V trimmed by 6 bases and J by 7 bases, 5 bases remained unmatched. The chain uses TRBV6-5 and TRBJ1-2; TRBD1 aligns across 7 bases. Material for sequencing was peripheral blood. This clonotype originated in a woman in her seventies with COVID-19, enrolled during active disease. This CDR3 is CASRPGGSGYTF. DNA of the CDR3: TGTGCCAGCAGACCAGGGGGGTCTGGCTACACCTTC.